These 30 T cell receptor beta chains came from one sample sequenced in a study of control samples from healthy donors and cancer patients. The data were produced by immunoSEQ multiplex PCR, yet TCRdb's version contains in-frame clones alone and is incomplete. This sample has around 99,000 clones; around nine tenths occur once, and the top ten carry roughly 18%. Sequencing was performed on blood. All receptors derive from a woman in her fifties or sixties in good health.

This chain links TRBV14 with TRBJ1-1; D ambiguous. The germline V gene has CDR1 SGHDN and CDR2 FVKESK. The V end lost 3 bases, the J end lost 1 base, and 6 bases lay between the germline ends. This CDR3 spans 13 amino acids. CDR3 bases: TGTGCCAGCAGCCAGTCGGCGAACACTGAAGCTTTCTTT. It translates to CASSQSANTEAFF.

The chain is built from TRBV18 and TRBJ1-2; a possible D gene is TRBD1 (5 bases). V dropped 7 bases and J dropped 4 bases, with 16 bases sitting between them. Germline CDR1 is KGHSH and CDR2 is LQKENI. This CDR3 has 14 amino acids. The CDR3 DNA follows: TGTGCCAGCTTTCCGCCCCCGAGGGGCTATGGCTACACCTTC. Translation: CASFPPPRGYGYTF.

CDR3 nucleotide sequence: TGTGCCAGCAGCGCCGGGACTAGCTTTCCAGATACGCAGTATTTT. It yields the protein CASSAGTSFPDTQYF. The chain is built from TRBV7-2 and TRBJ2-3, with 9 bases aligning to TRBD2. J lost 4 bases, V lost 5 bases, and 7 bases had no gene match. This CDR3 is built from 15 residues. Germline CDR1 and CDR2: SGHTA and FQGNSA.

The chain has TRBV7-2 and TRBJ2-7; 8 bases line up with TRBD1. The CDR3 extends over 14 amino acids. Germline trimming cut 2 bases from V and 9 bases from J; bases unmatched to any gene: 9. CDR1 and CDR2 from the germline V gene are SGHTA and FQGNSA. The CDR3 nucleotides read TGTGCCAGCAGCTTAACAGGGGGTTCCTTCGGGCAGTACGTC. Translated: CASSLTGGSFGQYV.

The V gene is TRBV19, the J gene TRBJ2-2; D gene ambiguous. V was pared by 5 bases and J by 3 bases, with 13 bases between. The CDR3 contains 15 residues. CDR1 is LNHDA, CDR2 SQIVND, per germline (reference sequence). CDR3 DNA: TGTGCCAGTAGTCACGCCGAGTGGGACACCGGGGAGCTGTTTTTT. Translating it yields CASSHAEWDTGELFF.

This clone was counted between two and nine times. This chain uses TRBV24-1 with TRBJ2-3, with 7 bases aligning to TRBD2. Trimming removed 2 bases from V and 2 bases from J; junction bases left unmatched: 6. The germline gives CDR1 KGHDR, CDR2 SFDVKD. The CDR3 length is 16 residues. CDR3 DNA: TGTGCCACCAGTGATTCCCGACTAGCCTCCACAGATACGCAGTATTTT. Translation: CATSDSRLASTDTQYF.

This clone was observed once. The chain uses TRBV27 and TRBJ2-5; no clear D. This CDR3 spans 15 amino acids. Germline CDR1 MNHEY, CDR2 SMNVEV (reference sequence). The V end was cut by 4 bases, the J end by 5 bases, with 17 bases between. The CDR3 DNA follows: TGTGCCAGCAGTTCTCCCGTTTATAACCGGGAGACCCAGTACTTC. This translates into CASSSPVYNRETQYF.

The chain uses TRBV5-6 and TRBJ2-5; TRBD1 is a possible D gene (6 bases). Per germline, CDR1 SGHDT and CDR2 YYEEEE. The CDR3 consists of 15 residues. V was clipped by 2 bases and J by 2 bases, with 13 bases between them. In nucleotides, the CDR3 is TGTGCCAGCAGCTTTTTCGGACAGAGACAAGAGACCCAGTACTTC. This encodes CASSFFGQRQETQYF.

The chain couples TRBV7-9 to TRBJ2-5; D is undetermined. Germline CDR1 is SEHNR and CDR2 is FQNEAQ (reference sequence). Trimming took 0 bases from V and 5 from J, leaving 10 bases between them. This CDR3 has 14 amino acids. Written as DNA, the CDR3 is TGTGCCAGCAGCTTAGCGGCCCCCTGGGAGACCCAGTACTTC. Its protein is CASSLAAPWETQYF.

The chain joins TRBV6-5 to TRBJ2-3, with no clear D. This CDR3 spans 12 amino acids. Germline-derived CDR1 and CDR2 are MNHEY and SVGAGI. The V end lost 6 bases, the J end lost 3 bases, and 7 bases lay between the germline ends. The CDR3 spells CASSLLTDTQYF. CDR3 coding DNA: TGTGCCAGCAGCCTCCTTACAGATACGCAGTATTTT.

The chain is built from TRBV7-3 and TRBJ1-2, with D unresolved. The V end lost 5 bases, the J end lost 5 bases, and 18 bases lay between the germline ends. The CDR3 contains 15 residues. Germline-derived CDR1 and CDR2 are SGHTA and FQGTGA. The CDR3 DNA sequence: TGTGCCAGCAGCGATATGGCTGGGGTAGCGTATGGCTACACCTTC. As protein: CASSDMAGVAYGYTF.

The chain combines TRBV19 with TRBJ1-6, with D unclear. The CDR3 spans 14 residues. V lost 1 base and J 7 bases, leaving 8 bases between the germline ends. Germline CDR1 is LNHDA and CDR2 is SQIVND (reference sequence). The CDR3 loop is CASSIVEGNSPLHF. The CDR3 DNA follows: TGTGCCAGTAGTATAGTGGAGGGAAATTCACCCCTCCACTTT.

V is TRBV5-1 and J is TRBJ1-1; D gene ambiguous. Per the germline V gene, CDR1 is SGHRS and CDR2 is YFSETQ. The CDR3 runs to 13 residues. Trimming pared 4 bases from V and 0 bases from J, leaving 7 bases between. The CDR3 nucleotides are TGCGCCAGCAGCGATCGGATGAACACTGAAGCTTTCTTT. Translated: CASSDRMNTEAFF.

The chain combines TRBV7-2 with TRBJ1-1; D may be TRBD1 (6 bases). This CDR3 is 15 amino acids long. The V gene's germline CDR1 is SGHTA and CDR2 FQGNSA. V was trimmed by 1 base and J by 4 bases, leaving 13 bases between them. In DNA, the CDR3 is TGTGCCAGCAGCTTAGGAGGGGGGGCGGGCACTGAAGCTTTCTTT. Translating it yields CASSLGGGAGTEAFF.

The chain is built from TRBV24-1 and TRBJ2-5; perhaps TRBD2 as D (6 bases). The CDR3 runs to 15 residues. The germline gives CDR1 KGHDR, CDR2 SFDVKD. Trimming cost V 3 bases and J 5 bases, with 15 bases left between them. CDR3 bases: TGTGCCACCAGTGATCCCGGGACTGCCAGGGAGACCCAGTACTTC. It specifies CATSDPGTARETQYF.

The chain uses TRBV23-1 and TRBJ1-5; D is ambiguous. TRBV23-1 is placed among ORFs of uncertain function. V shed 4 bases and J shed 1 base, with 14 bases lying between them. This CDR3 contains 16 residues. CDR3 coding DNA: TGCGCCAGCAGTCTTACCGGGCCGTTGAGCAATCAGCCCCAGCATTTT. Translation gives CASSLTGPLSNQPQHF.

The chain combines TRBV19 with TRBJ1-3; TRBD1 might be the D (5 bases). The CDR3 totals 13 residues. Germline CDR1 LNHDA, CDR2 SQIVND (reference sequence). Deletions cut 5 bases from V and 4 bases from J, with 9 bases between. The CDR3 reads CASSVRDGNTIYF. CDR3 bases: TGTGCCAGTAGTGTCCGGGACGGAAACACCATATATTTT.

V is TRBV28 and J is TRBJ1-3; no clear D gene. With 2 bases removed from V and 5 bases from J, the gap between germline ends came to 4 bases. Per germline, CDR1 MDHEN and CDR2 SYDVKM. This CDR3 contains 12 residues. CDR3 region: CASSLNRNTIYF. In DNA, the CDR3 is TGTGCCAGCAGTTTAAATCGAAACACCATATATTTT.

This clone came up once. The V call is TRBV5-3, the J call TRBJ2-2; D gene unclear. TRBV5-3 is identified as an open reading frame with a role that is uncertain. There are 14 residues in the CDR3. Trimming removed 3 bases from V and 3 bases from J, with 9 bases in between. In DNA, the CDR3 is TGTGCCAGAAGCTCCAGGACCTACACCGGGGAGCTGTTTTTT. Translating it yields CARSSRTYTGELFF.

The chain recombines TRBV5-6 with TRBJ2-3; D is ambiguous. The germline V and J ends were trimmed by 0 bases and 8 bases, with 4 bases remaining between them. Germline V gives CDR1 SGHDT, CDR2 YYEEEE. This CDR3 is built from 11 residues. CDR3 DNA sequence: TGTGCCAGCAGCTTGGTCAGTACGCAGTATTTT. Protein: CASSLVSTQYF.

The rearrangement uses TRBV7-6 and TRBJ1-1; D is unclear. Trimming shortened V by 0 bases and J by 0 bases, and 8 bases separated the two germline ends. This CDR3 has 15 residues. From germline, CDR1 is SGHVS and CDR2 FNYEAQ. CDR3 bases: TGTGCCAGCAGCTTAGCTGGCGGACTGAACACTGAAGCTTTCTTT. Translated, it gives CASSLAGGLNTEAFF.

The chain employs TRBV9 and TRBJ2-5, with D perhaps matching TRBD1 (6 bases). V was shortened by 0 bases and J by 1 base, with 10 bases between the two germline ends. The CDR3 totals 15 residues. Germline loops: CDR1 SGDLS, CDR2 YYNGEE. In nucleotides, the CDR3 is TGTGCCAGCAGCGTAGATGGGGGCGGCCAAGAGACCCAGTACTTC. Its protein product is CASSVDGGGQETQYF.

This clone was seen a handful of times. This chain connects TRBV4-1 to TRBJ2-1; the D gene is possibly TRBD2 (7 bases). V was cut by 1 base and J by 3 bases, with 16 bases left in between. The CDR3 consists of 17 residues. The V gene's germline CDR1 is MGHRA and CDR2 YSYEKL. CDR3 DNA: TGCGCCAGCAGCCAAGGGGGGGGCAGGGGTGTCTACAATGAGCAGTTCTTC. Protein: CASSQGGGRGVYNEQFF.

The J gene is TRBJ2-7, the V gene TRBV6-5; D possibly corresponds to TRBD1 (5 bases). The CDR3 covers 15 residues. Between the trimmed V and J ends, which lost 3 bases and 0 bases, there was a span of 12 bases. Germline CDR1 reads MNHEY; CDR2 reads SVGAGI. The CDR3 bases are TGTGCCAGCAGTTATTCTGACAGTTACTCCTACGAGCAGTACTTC. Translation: CASSYSDSYSYEQYF.

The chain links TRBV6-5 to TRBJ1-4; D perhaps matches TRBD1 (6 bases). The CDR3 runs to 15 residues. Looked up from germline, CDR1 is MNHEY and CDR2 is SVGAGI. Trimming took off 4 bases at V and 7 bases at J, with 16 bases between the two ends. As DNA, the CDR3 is TGTGCCAGCAGTTTCCAAGGACAGCGACTTGAAAAACTGTTTTTT. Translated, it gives CASSFQGQRLEKLFF.

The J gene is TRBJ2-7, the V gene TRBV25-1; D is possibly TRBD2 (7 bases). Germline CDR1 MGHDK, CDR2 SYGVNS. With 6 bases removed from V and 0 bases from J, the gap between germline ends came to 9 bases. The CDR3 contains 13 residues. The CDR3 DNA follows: TGTGCCAGCAGGGGGGGGCCCTCCTACGAGCAGTACTTC. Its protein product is CASRGGPSYEQYF.

The CDR3 spells CASTAGYNEQFF. CDR3 bases: TGTGCCAGCACAGCGGGCTACAATGAGCAGTTCTTC. This sequence joins TRBV7-9 and TRBJ2-1; perhaps TRBD2 as D (6 bases). The germline V gene encodes CDR1 SEHNR and CDR2 FQNEAQ (reference sequence). The CDR3 loop spans 12 amino acids. V was pared by 7 bases and J by 3 bases, with 7 bases between.

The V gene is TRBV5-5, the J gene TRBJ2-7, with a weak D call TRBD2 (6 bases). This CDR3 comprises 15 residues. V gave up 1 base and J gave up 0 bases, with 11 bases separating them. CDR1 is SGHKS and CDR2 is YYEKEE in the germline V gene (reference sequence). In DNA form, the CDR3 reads TGTGCCAGCAGCTTGAGGGCGGGGAGCTCCTACGAGCAGTACTTC. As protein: CASSLRAGSSYEQYF.

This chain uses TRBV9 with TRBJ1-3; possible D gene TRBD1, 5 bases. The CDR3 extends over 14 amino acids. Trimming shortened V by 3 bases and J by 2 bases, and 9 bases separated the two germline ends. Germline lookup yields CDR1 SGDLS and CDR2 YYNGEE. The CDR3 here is CASSGTGTGNTIYF. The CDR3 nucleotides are TGTGCCAGCAGCGGCACAGGTACTGGAAACACCATATATTTT.

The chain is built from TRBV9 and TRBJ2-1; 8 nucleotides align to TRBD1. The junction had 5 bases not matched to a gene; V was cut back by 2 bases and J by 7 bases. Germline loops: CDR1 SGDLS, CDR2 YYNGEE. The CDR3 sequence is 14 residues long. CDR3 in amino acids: CASSVRQGANEQFF. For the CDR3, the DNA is TGTGCCAGCAGCGTGAGGCAGGGGGCGAATGAGCAGTTCTTC.